This passage covers 16 T cell receptor beta chains from one sample sequenced in a study of T cell changes during pregnancy in multiple sclerosis. Repertoires were generated with immunoSEQ multiplex PCR, while TCRdb's copy carries only in-frame clones and drops some. The table includes approximately 99,000 clones, roughly 92% detected once. Material: peripheral blood, obtained after pregnancy. All receptors come from a female donor with multiple sclerosis, enrolled in a pregnancy study.

As for this clone: The sample has other DNA sequences that encode this CDR3 too. This chain joins TRBV27 and TRBJ2-7; D is possibly TRBD1 (5 bases). This CDR3 is 14 amino acids long. V dropped 3 bases and J dropped 0 bases, with 9 bases sitting between them. CDR1 and CDR2 from the germline V gene are MNHEY and SMNVEV (reference sequence). The CDR3 loop is CASSLGRVSYEQYF. The CDR3 DNA sequence: TGTGCCAGCAGTTTGGGCAGGGTCTCCTACGAGCAGTACTTC.

The genes are TRBV5-1 and TRBJ1-2; D might be TRBD1 (6 bases). The CDR3 has 14 amino acids. The V end was cut by 0 bases, the J end by 3 bases, with 9 bases between. In germline, CDR1 is SGHRS, CDR2 YFSETQ. In DNA, the CDR3 is TGCGCCAGCAGCTTGGGGCCAGGGGACTATGGCTACACCTTC. This codes for CASSLGPGDYGYTF.

This rearrangement joins TRBV10-2 to TRBJ2-7, with D possibly being TRBD2 (6 bases). This CDR3 is built from 14 residues. Germline CDR1 reads WSHSY; CDR2 reads SAAADI. V lost 5 bases and J 5 bases, leaving 16 bases between the germline ends. CDR3 region: CASSRSGGRDEQYF. CDR3 coding DNA: TGCGCCAGCAGTAGATCCGGGGGACGGGACGAGCAGTACTTC.

J is TRBJ2-3 and V is TRBV27, with a possible D match to TRBD1 (5 bases). Trimming left V 6 bases short and J 2 bases short, with 6 bases between. Per the germline V gene, CDR1 is MNHEY and CDR2 is SMNVEV (reference sequence). This CDR3 has 12 amino acids. The CDR3 DNA follows: TGTGCCAGCAGGGGGCTCACAGATACGCAGTATTTT. Amino acid sequence: CASRGLTDTQYF.

The chain links TRBV5-8 to TRBJ2-7; possible D gene TRBD2, 5 bases. This CDR3 has 12 residues. Trimming cost V 0 bases and J 5 bases, with 6 bases left between them. CDR1 and CDR2 from the germline V gene are SGHTS and YDEGEE. The CDR3 loop reads CASSLGADEQYF. For the CDR3, the DNA is TGTGCCAGCAGCTTGGGAGCGGACGAGCAGTACTTC.

The chain recombines TRBV28 with TRBJ2-2, with TRBD1 matching 10 bases. Germline V gene lookup returns CDR1 MDHEN and CDR2 SYDVKM. Germline trimming cut 6 bases from V and 1 base from J; bases unmatched to any gene: 2. The CDR3 extends over 15 amino acids. The CDR3 bases are TGTGCCAGCAGCTGGACAGGGGGGAACACCGGGGAGCTGTTTTTT. Protein product: CASSWTGGNTGELFF. The full variable domain, completed using reference TRBV28 and TRBJ2-2, is DVKVTQSSRYLVKRTGEKVFLECVQDMDHENMFWYRQDPGLGLRLIYFSYDVKMKEKGDIPEGYSVSREKKERFSLILESASTNQTSMYLCASSWTGGNTGELFFGEGSRLTVL.

This chain joins TRBV5-1 and TRBJ2-1; TRBD2 matches at 8 bases. Germline values: CDR1 SGHRS, CDR2 YFSETQ. The CDR3 runs to 18 residues. The V and J ends lost 4 bases and 6 bases, in that order; junction bases with no gene match: 18. The CDR3 DNA sequence: TGCGCCAGCAGCGCCCGCACTAGCGGAGTGGGGATGGGCAATGAGCAGTTCTTC. It specifies CASSARTSGVGMGNEQFF.

V and J are TRBV2 and TRBJ2-2; perhaps TRBD2 as D (6 bases). The germline V and J ends were trimmed by 6 bases and 0 bases, with 8 bases remaining between them. The CDR3 has 14 amino acids. Germline assignment: CDR1 SNHLY and CDR2 FYNNEI. DNA for the CDR3: TGTGCCAGCAGGGGCGGGGCGAACACCGGGGAGCTGTTTTTT. It encodes CASRGGANTGELFF.

The chain uses TRBV9 and TRBJ2-4, with D unclear. Trimming left V 4 bases short and J 5 bases short, with 10 bases between. The CDR3 covers 13 residues. Germline V lookup: CDR1 SGDLS, CDR2 YYNGEE. This chain's CDR3 is CASSPRSENIQYF. CDR3 bases: TGTGCCAGCAGCCCCCGTTCGGAAAACATTCAGTACTTC. The full variable domain, completed using reference TRBV9 and TRBJ2-4, is DSGVTQTPKHLITATGQRVTLRCSPRSGDLSVYWYQQSLDQGLQFLIQYYNGEERAKGNILERFSAQQFPDLHSELNLSSLELGDSALYFCASSPRSENIQYFGAGTRLSVL.

The CDR3 spells CASSLAGTVNYGYTF. The DNA for the CDR3 is TGTGCCAGCAGCTTAGCAGGGACAGTAAACTATGGCTACACCTTC. The V and J genes are TRBV7-9 and TRBJ1-2; 7 bases line up with TRBD1. V dropped 0 bases and J dropped 2; count of bases not matched to a gene: 3. The length of the CDR3 is 15 residues. CDR1 is SEHNR and CDR2 is FQNEAQ in the germline V gene (reference sequence).

The chain links TRBV19 to TRBJ2-7, with a possible D match to TRBD1 (5 bases). This CDR3 has 13 residues. Deletions cut 6 bases from V and 4 bases from J, with 13 bases between. Germline CDR1 and CDR2: LNHDA and SQIVND (reference sequence). The CDR3: CASSLRSGYEQYF. Written as DNA, the CDR3 is TGTGCCAGTAGCCTGAGATCAGGGTACGAGCAGTACTTC.

J is TRBJ1-1 and V is TRBV27, with 7 bases identical to TRBD1. CDR1 and CDR2 (germline): MNHEY, SMNVEV (reference sequence). V lost 5 bases and J lost 0; bases outside the gene matches: 15. The CDR3 extends over 18 amino acids. The DNA of the CDR3 is TGTGCCAGCAGTGCTGGAAGACAGGGCCTAAACTTGAACACTGAAGCTTTCTTT. It translates to CASSAGRQGLNLNTEAFF.

The V and J genes are TRBV6-6 and TRBJ1-2; no clear D. Trimming cost V 6 bases and J 4 bases, with 21 bases left between them. CDR3 size: 16 residues. Germline CDR1 is MNHNY and CDR2 is SVGAGI (reference sequence). The CDR3 coding sequence is TGTGCCAGCAGCCCCCGCCGGGGAGAAACGACCTATGGCTACACCTTC. Residues: CASSPRRGETTYGYTF.

This clone was found a few times. The CDR3 DNA reads TGCGCCAGCAGCTCGTCCGACAGAAACACCGGGGAGCTGTTTTTT. This gives the protein CASSSSDRNTGELFF. The V and J genes are TRBV5-1 and TRBJ2-2; TRBD1 is a possible D gene (5 bases). The ends were cut back, 3 bases at V and 2 bases at J, with 11 bases in the middle. The CDR3 has 15 amino acids. Germline V gene sequence: CDR1 SGHRS, CDR2 YFSETQ.

This chain uses TRBV5-6 with TRBJ1-2; 10 bases map to TRBD1. With V trimmed by 6 bases and J by 4 bases, 18 bases remained unmatched. CDR3 length: 18 residues. Germline assignment: CDR1 SGHDT and CDR2 YYEEEE. The CDR3 nucleotides read TGTGCCAGCACCGCCGCTATGGGACAGGGGATAGGAAGCTATGGCTACACCTTC. Residues: CASTAAMGQGIGSYGYTF.

The chain has TRBV5-1 and TRBJ2-7; D unresolved. The germline V and J ends were trimmed by 0 bases and 2 bases, with 6 bases remaining between them. CDR3 size: 13 residues. Germline V gene sequence: CDR1 SGHRS, CDR2 YFSETQ. The CDR3 sequence: CASSLGVAYEQYF. In DNA, the CDR3 is TGCGCCAGCAGCTTGGGCGTCGCCTACGAGCAGTACTTC.